Reported below is one T cell receptor (beta chain). The sample is drawn from a study of cytomegalovirus exposure and HLA in healthy donors. Trimming shortened V by 0 bases and J by 7 bases, and 5 bases separated the two germline ends. Germline V gene lookup returns CDR1 SGDLS and CDR2 YYNGEE. The CDR3 consists of 12 residues. The PCR used 60 Vbeta and 13 Jbeta primers. Clones were sequenced by immunoSEQ multiplex PCR, and TCRdb holds only the in-frame ones, with some missing. The sample has 100,000 to 150,000 clones; around 80% are singletons. The genes are TRBV9 and TRBJ1-3; D call uncertain. The clonotype comes from a man in his fifties in good health and CMV-seronegative. Sequences were obtained from PBMCs. The DNA for the CDR3 is TGTGCCAGCAGCGTAGTCCGTAACACCATATATTTT. Protein product: CASSVVRNTIYF.